This TCR beta chain was recovered during a study of human T cells and chemical hapten exposure. Whole-study findings and limits: The number of TCRs over 1 in 1000 frequency stayed unchanged after DPC. It was expanded TCRs that formed significantly more large CDR3 similarity clusters than controls did. PT1 expanded TCR numbers tracked positively with patch test score.

TCRdb called the RACE reads again in MiXCR, with one record for every CDR3 protein. The sample has roughly 50,000 distinct CDR3 sequences; approximately 9.6% are singletons. Time point specified: pre-sensitization, week 0. Treatment: therapeutic diphenylcyclopropenone sensitization with weekly scalp DPC. The starting material, unfractionated whole blood, was used for total RNA extraction. Only after blood had been drawn was each patch test applied. Deletions cut 5 bases from V and 0 bases from J, with 14 bases between. Germline V lookup: CDR1 SGHTA, CDR2 FQGNSA. This CDR3 is built from 15 residues. As for this clonotype: Its antigen is unidentified.

The receptor was derived from a woman in her thirties with alopecia areata. Some clones in this sample may be carry-over from other donors' samples. The rearrangement uses TRBV7-2 and TRBJ2-7; tentative D call: TRBD1 (6 bases). This sample comprised whole blood, obtained in connection with sensitization to the hapten diphenylcyclopropenone (DPC). As DNA, the CDR3 is TGTGCCAGCAGCGCCGGGACAACTTTCTCCTACGAGCAGTACTTC. It yields the protein CASSAGTTFSYEQYF.